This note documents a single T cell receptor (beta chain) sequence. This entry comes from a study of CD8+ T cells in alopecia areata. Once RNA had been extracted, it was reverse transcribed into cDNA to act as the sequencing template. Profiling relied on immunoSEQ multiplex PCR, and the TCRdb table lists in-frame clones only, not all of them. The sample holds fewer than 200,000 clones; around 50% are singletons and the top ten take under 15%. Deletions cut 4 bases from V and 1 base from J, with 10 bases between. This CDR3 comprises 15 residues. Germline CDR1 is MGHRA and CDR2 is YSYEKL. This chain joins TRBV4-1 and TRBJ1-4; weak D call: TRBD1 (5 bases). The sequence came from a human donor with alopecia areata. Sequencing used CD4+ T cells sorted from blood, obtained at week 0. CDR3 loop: CASSLRGGTNEKLFF. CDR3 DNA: TGCGCCAGCAGCCTCCGCGGGGGAACTAATGAAAAACTGTTTTTT.